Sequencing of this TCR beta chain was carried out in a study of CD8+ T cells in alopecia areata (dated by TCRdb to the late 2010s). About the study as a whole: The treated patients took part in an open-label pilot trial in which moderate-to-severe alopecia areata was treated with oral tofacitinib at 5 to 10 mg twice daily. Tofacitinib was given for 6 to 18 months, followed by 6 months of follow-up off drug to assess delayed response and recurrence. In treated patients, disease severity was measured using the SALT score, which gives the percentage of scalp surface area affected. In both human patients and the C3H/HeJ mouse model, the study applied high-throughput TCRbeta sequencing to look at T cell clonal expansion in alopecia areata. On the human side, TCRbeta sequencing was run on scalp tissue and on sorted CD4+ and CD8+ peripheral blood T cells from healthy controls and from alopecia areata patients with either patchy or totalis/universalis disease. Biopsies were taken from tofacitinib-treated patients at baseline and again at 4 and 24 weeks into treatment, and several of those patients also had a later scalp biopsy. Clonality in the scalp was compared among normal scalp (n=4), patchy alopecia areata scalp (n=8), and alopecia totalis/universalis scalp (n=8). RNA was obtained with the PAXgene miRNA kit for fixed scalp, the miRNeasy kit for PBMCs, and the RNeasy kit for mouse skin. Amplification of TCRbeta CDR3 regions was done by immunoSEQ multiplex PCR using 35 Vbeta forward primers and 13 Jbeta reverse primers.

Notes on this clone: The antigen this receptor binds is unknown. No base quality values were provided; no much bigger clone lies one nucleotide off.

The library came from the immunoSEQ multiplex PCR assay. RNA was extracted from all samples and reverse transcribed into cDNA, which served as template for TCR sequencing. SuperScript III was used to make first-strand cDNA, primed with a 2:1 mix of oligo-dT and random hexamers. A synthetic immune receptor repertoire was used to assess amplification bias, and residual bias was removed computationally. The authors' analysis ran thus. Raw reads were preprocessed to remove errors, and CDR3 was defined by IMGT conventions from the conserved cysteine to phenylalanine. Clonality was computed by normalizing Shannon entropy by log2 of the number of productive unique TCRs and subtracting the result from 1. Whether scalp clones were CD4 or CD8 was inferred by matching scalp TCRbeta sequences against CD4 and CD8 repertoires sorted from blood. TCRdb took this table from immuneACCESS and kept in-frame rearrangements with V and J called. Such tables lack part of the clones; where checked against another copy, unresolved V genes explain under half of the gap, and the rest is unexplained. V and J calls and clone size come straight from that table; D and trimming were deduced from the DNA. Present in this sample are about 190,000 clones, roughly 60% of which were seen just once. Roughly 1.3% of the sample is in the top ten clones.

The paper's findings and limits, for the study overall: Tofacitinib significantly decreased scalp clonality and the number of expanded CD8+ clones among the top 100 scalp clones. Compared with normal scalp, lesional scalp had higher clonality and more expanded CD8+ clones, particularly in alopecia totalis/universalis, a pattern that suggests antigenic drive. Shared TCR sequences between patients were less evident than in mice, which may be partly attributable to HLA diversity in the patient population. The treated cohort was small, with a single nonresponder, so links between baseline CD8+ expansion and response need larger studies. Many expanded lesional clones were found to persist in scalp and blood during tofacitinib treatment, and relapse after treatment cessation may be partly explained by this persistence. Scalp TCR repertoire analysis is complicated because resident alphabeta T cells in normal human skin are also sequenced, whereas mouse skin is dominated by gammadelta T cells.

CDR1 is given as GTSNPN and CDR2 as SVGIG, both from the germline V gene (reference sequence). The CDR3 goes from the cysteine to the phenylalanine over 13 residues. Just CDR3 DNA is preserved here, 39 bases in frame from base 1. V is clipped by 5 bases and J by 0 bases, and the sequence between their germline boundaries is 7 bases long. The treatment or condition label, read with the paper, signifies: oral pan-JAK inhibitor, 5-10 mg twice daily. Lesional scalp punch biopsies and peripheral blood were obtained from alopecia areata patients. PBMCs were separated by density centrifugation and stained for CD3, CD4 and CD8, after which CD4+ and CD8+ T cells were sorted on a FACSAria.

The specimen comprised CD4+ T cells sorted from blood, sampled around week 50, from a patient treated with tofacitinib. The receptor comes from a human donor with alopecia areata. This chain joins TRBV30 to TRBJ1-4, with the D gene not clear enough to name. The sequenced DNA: TGTGCCTGGGCGCACGCAACTAATGAAAAACTGTTTTTT. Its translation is CAWAHATNEKLFF. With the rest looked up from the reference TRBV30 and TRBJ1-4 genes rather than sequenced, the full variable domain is SQTIHQWPATLVQPVGSPLSLECTVEGTSNPNLYWYRQAAGRGLQLLFYSVGIGQISSEVPQNLSASRPQDRQFILSSKKLLLSDSGFYLCAWAHATNEKLFFGSGTQLSVL.